One sample yielded the 3 T cell receptor beta chains listed below, sequenced in a study of shared T cell receptors in the human thymus. Here immunoSEQ multiplex PCR was the method, and the copy in TCRdb shows in-frame clones only, minus some. The data show hundreds of thousands of clones, roughly 88% seen once. These data also featured in a second study, about human thymus T cells.

The specimen sequenced was thymocytes. All receptors derive from a boy in the first two years of life with a congenital heart defect.

The V and J genes are TRBV9 and TRBJ2-7, with a weak D call TRBD2 (6 bases). V shed 8 bases and J shed 4 bases, with 16 bases lying between them. Germline assignment: CDR1 SGDLS and CDR2 YYNGEE. The CDR3 runs 13 residues. The CDR3 here is CARRDRESYEQYF. CDR3 DNA sequence: TGTGCCAGGCGGGACCGAGAGTCTTACGAGCAGTACTTC.

This sequence joins TRBV29-1 and TRBJ2-5; D is ambiguous. Germline V gene sequence: CDR1 SQVTM, CDR2 ANQGSEA. Trimming took 1 base from V and 1 from J, leaving 13 bases between them. This CDR3 is 15 amino acids long. The CDR3, as DNA: TGCAGCGTTGAAGCCGGCCCTCTAGTCCAAGAGACCCAGTACTTC. Its translation: CSVEAGPLVQETQYF.

This sequence joins TRBV4-1 and TRBJ1-5; TRBD1 might be the D (5 bases). The CDR3 spans 17 residues. V dropped 3 bases and J dropped 3 bases, with 18 bases sitting between them. Germline values: CDR1 MGHRA, CDR2 YSYEKL. The CDR3 region has the DNA TGCGCCAGCAGCCACAGCAAGGGGTTACCTCTCAATCAGCCCCAGCATTTT. It encodes CASSHSKGLPLNQPQHF.